The entry that follows covers one TCR beta chain sequence. V lost 7 bases to trimming and J lost 5 bases; unmatched junction nucleotides: 10. CDR3 length equals 15 residues. Germline CDR1 and CDR2: SGHTS and YDEGEE. This sample is drawn from a study of blood T cell repertoires in COVID-19. Study-level background: T cells, B-cell-depleted T cells, or PBMCs supplied cDNA or gDNA.

Original handling: The assay estimated nucleated cells by amplifying reference gene primers. The repertoire was sequenced with immunoSEQ multiplex PCR; TCRdb's copy has only in-frame clones and lacks some. That table furnishes V, J and clone size, whereas the DNA furnished D and trimming. The sample lists 200,000 to 300,000 clones, over 80% occurring once. The sequencing sample was made of peripheral blood. This clonotype was sampled from a middle-aged woman who had recovered from COVID-19. The genes are TRBV5-8 and TRBJ2-2; the match to TRBD2 covers 8 bases. CDR3 nucleotides: TGTGCCAGCGCAGTGGAGCGGGGGTATACCGGGGAGCTGTTTTTT. It encodes CASAVERGYTGELFF.